This T cell receptor (beta chain) was captured in a study of cytomegalovirus exposure and HLA in healthy donors. Concerning this clone itself: At one end the junction does not follow the germline gene, possibly because of a read error.

The CDR3 sequence is 15 residues long. Germline V gene data show CDR1 as MNHEY and CDR2 as SMNVEV (reference sequence). This PCR relied on a set of 60 Vbeta primers and 13 Jbeta primers. Generated by immunoSEQ multiplex PCR, the TCRdb table keeps only in-frame clones and is missing some. This listing includes approximately 150,000 clones. Sequenced sample: PBMCs. The TCR comes from a woman younger than 35 in good health and CMV-seronegative. This rearrangement joins TRBV27 to TRBJ2-5, with 10 bases that match TRBD2. CDR3 region: CASSFSGLAVEAQYF. The CDR3 DNA follows: TGTGCCAGCAGTTTCTCTGGACTAGCGGTAGAGGCCCAGTACTTC.